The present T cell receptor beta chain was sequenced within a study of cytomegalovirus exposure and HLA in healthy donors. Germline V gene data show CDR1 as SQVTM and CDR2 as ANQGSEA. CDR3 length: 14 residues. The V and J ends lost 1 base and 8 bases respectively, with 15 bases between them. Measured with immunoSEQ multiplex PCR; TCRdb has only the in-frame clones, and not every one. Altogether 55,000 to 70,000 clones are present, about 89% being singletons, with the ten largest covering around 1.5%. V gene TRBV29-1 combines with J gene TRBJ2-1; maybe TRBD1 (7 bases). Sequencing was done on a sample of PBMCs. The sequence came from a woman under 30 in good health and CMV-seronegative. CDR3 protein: CSVEGAGGYDEQFF. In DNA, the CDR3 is TGCAGCGTTGAAGGGGCAGGGGGGTACGATGAGCAGTTCTTC.